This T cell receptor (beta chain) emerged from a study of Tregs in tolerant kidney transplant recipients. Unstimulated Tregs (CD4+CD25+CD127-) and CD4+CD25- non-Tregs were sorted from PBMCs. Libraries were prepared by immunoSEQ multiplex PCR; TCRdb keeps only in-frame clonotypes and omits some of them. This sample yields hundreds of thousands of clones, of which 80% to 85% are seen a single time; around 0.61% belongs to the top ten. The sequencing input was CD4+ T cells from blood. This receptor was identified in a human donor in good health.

CDR3 coding DNA: TGCGCCAGCAGCCCGGGACTACAACAAGAGACCCAGTACTTC. Its translation: CASSPGLQQETQYF. The V and J genes are TRBV5-1 and TRBJ2-5; 7 nucleotides agree with TRBD2. Trimming removed 4 bases from V and 2 bases from J; junction bases left unmatched: 5. The CDR3 is 14 amino acids. Germline V gene lookup returns CDR1 SGHRS and CDR2 YFSETQ.